The entry that follows covers one TCR beta chain sequence. Its antigen is still unknown. Base qualities are not provided; no much larger clone lies one nucleotide away. The entry originates in a study of blood T cell repertoires in COVID-19 (dated by TCRdb to the early 2020s). As for the study more broadly: Samples covering the acute and convalescent phases of COVID-19 were provided by collaborators in the United States, Italy and Spain. Subjects who had been exposed to COVID-19, were actively infected with it, or had recovered from it provided the deeply sampled blood TCRbeta repertoires that made up the dataset. The material from the prospective study consisted of cDNA or gDNA derived from T cells, B-cell-depleted T cells, or PBMCs. HLA class I and class II types, where available, came from metadata supplied by the sample provider rather than from assay-based typing. A freely available public database, intended as a resource for researchers studying the immune response to SARS-CoV-2, is where the repertoires were released. Nearly every sample came with metadata listing a de-identified subject ID, COVID-19 status, age in years and sex. The samples were drawn from two sources: the first 160 participants of the ongoing ImmuneRACE study, and over 950 subjects contributed by 6 global collaborators.

Participants in the prospective study were aged roughly 18 to 89 years, lived in under 30 United States geographic areas, and enrolled through a virtual design. In the prospective study, cohorts were assigned on the basis of participant-reported clinical history obtained from a screening survey and a study questionnaire. Recovered participants in ImmuneRACE Cohort 3 were defined as having two consecutive negative NP/OP PCR tests, clearance from a healthcare professional, or resolution of symptoms. Mobile phlebotomists in the prospective study collected whole blood, serum and a nasopharyngeal or oropharyngeal swab from every participant. Additional blood draws and questionnaires over an approximately 2-month period could optionally be provided by prospective study participants. Before DNA extraction, blood samples from the prospective study were shipped at room temperature or frozen. The immunoSEQ Assay, a bias-controlled multiplex PCR, was used to amplify TCRbeta CDR3 regions from genomic DNA. The original pipeline was this. The number of nucleated cells in each sample was estimated from the amplification of reference gene primers within the assay. Sequence reads were collapsed and filtered to measure the absolute abundance of every unique TCRbeta CDR3 rearrangement. For each sample, productive Simpson clonality was calculated as the square root of Simpson's diversity index across productive rearrangements. TCRdb limited this immuneACCESS table to in-frame rearrangements with V and J called. A share of clones is missing; checked studies link under half to unresolved V genes, and the rest is unexplained. V, J and clone size derive from that table, while D and trimming were established from the DNA sequence. The sample contains hundreds of thousands of clones, 87% of them found a single time. The ten largest clones represent about 9.4% of the sample.

A distance of 4 bases separates the germline ends of V and J, which lose 1 base and 0 bases respectively. The CDR3, cysteine through phenylalanine, is 13 amino acids long. Just CDR3 DNA is preserved here, 39 bases in frame from base 1. As encoded in the germline V gene, CDR1 is MGHRA while CDR2 is YSYEKL. Results the study describes overall, beyond this receptor: The quantity of clinical and demographic metadata differed by source and by participant and was supplied without curation.

This clonotype was sampled from a woman aged 45-60 years who had recovered from COVID-19. The sample taken for sequencing was PBMCs or T cells enriched from blood (not recorded which). The chain uses TRBV4-1 and TRBJ2-7, with no D gene named confidently. The CDR3 loop reads CASSQVFSYEQYF. DNA sequence: TGCGCCAGCAGCCAAGTCTTCTCCTACGAGCAGTACTTC.